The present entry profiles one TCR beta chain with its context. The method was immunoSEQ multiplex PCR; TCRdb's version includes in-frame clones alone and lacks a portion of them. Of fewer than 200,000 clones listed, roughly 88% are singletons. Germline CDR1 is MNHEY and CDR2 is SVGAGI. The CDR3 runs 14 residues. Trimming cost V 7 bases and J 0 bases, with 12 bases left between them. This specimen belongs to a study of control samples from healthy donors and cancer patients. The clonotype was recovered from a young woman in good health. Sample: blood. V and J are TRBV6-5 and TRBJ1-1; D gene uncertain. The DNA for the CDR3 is TGTGCCAGCATCACAGACATTATGAACACTGAAGCTTTCTTT. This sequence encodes CASITDIMNTEAFF.